These T cell receptor beta chains were read from a single sample in a study of breast tumors, draining lymph nodes, adjacent tissues. TCRdb itself ran the multiplex PCR reads through MiXCR, one entry per CDR3 protein. The sample lists hundreds of thousands of distinct CDR3 sequences; 32% were seen once. Sequenced input: axillary lymph node tissue. These receptors all come from a female donor with breast cancer. Some clones in this sample may be carry-over from other donors' samples. CDR3s include the opening cysteine and the closing phenylalanine or tryptophan. The D gene is left open where the match is weak. Not all rows give a size; the values are once, few, many and, for expanded clones, a class.

TRBJ2-7 | NA | many | TRBV3-1 | TGTGCCAGCAGCCAGGCCTCCGGGACGGCGTACGAGCAGTACTTC | CASSQASGTAYEQYF
TRBJ2-7 | NA | many | TRBV19 | TGTGCCAGTAGTCCCCGGGGATATTGGGAGCAGTACTTC | CASSPRGYWEQYF
TRBJ2-1 | TRBD1 | many | TRBV20-1 | TGCAGTGCTCAGGGGGCGTACAATGAGCAGTTCTTC | CSAQGAYNEQFF
TRBJ2-5 | TRBD2 | many | TRBV20-1 | TGCAGTGCTAGAGATCCGACGGGACTAGCGGGAGTGGGGGGAGAGACCCAGTACTTC | CSARDPTGLAGVGGETQYF
TRBJ1-2 | NA | few | TRBV18 | TGTGCCAGCTCAGTAGGGAGAGCTTCGGCGGGTGGCTACACCTTC | CASSVGRASAGGYTF
TRBJ2-3 | TRBD2 | many | TRBV6-1 | TGTGCCAGCAGTTTGGGCTACGTAGCGGGATACGGAGATACGCAGTATTTT | CASSLGYVAGYGDTQYF
TRBJ2-1 | TRBD1 | NA | TRBV7-2 | TGTGCCAGCGAGATTCTCCCGGGACAGGGAGCAGATACGCAGTTCTTC | CASEILPGQGADTQFF
TRBJ2-7 | NA | NA | TRBV29-1 | TGCAGTGTTGCTGAACCCCACGAGCGGTACTTC | CSVAEPHERYF
TRBJ2-1 | TRBD2 | many | TRBV10-3 | TGTGCCATCAGTGGCCGGGTAGCGGGAGGGCCTAGGGACAATGAGCAGTTCTTC | CAISGRVAGGPRDNEQFF
TRBJ1-3 | NA | NA | TRBV29-1 | TGCAGCGTTGATACTGGGATCAACACCATATATTTT | CSVDTGINTIYF
TRBJ2-6 | NA | many | TRBV19 | TGTGCCAGTAGTCCGAACTCTGGGGCCAACGTCCTGACTTTC | CASSPNSGANVLTF
TRBJ1-5 | NA | many | TRBV19 | TGTGCCAGTAGTACGGGGGGGAGCAATCAGCCCCAGCATTTT | CASSTGGSNQPQHF
TRBJ2-5 | TRBD2 | many | TRBV7-2 | TGTGCCAGCAGCTCCATGGGACTAGGGGGGACCCAGTACTTC | CASSSMGLGGTQYF
TRBJ2-7 | TRBD2 | NA | TRBV6-5 | TGTGCCAGCAGTCACTCTACTAGCGGCACCTCCTACGAGCAGTACTTC | CASSHSTSGTSYEQYF
TRBJ1-1 | NA | NA | TRBV5-1 | TGCGCCAGCGGGCTTCGGGGGGAGAACACTGAAGCTTTCTTT | CASGLRGENTEAFF
TRBJ2-3 | TRBD1 | many | TRBV7-6 | TGTGCCAGCAGCGGGACAGAATACACAGATACGCAGTATTTT | CASSGTEYTDTQYF
TRBJ2-5 | TRBD2 | many | TRBV7-2 | TGTGCCAGCAGCTTAGAAAAAGCGGGAGGGAGGAAGACCCAGTACTTC | CASSLEKAGGRKTQYF
TRBJ1-2 | NA | many | TRBV19 | TGTGCCAGTAGTACCGCCCGGCGAGGCTACACCTTC | CASSTARRGYTF
TRBJ1-5 | TRBD1 | many | TRBV2 | TGTGCCAGCGGAAGGGACAGGGGGCGCGGTCAGCCCCAGCATTTT | CASGRDRGRGQPQHF
TRBJ2-5 | TRBD1 | NA | TRBV20-1 | TGCAGTGCTAGGGCGGGACAGGGTCTTTATCAGCCCCAGTACTTC | CSARAGQGLYQPQYF
TRBJ1-4 | TRBD1 | many | TRBV6-1 | TGTGCCAGCAGTGGGTATCAGGGGGCTGAGAAACTGTTTTTT | CASSGYQGAEKLFF
TRBJ1-4 | NA | many | TRBV4-1 | TGCGCCAGCAGCCGAACACCCGTTGCAACTAATGAAAAACTGTTTTTT | CASSRTPVATNEKLFF
TRBJ2-7 | TRBD2 | many | TRBV7-3 | TGTGCCAGCAGCTTAAGCGGCGGGGGACCCTACGAGCAGTACTTC | CASSLSGGGPYEQYF
TRBJ2-2 | NA | many | TRBV5-1 | TGCGCCAGCACCTCCACCGGGGAGCTGTTTTTT | CASTSTGELFF
TRBJ1-4 | NA | NA | TRBV24-1 | TGTGCCACCAGTCTAGGACTAACCCATGGTGAAAAACTGTTTTTT | CATSLGLTHGEKLFF
TRBJ2-4 | TRBD2 | many | TRBV20-1 | TGCAGTGGTCGGGCACGGGAGGGCCGGGGAAACATTCAGTACTTC | CSGRAREGRGNIQYF
TRBJ1-5 | NA | many | TRBV24-1 | TGTGCCACCAGTGATTTGCATAATGGGCAGCCCCAGCATTTT | CATSDLHNGQPQHF
TRBJ1-5 | NA | many | TRBV11-2 | TGTGCCAGCAGCTTGGGGGGTGGTCAGCCCCAGCATTTT | CASSLGGGQPQHF
TRBJ1-1 | TRBD1 | NA | TRBV9 | TGTGCCAGCAGCGTGCGGGACAGGGGAAGGAACACTGAAGCTTTCTTT | CASSVRDRGRNTEAFF
TRBJ1-2 | NA | many | TRBV19 | TGTGCCAGTAGGGAAGACAGTCGCTATGGCTACACCTTC | CASREDSRYGYTF
TRBJ1-5 | NA | many | TRBV28 | TGTGCCAGCACCAGGCCCCGCAATCAGCCCCAGCATTTT | CASTRPRNQPQHF
TRBJ2-1 | NA | many | TRBV11-3 | TGTGCCAGCAGCTTAGTTTCCCGAGGGGAGCAGTTCTTC | CASSLVSRGEQFF
TRBJ2-7 | TRBD2 | few | TRBV28 | TGTGCCAGCAGAGGGCCCCTAGCGGGAGGCCACGAGCAGTACTTC | CASRGPLAGGHEQYF
TRBJ1-1 | NA | few | TRBV29-1 | TGCAGCGTTGAGACAGGAATGAACACTGAAGCTTTCTTT | CSVETGMNTEAFF
TRBJ1-2 | TRBD1 | many | TRBV7-9 | TGTGCCAGCAGCAAAGGACAGGGTGTGGGCTATGGCTACACCTTC | CASSKGQGVGYGYTF